Following are 13 T cell receptor beta chains from one sample sequenced in a study of T cells in Graves' hyperthyroidism and ophthalmopathy. Authors of the study amplified TCR beta CDR3 regions from RNA transcripts. First-round RT-PCR of the TCR CDR3 relied on the HTBI primer set. TCRdb analysed the multiplex PCR reads with MiXCR anew, one entry per CDR3 protein. Among about 600,000 distinct CDR3 sequences listed, about 14% were seen once. The sequenced material came from blood. These receptors came from a woman in her forties or fifties with Graves' ophthalmopathy.

This clonotype was counted at least ten times. The chain uses TRBV6-1 and TRBJ2-6; 8 bases align to TRBD1. J lost 0 bases, V lost 5 bases, and 3 bases had no gene match. The CDR3 extends over 16 amino acids. Germline V gene sequence: CDR1 MNHNS, CDR2 SASEGT. The CDR3 sequence is CASSTTGVSGANVLTF. The CDR3 nucleotides are TGTGCCAGCAGTACGACAGGGGTCTCTGGGGCCAACGTCCTGACTTTC.

There are many counts of this clonotype. CDR3: CASSQDRTHGEQFF. The CDR3 DNA reads as TGTGCCAGCAGTCAGGACAGAACACATGGTGAGCAGTTCTTC. This chain joins TRBV6-2 or TRBV6-3 and TRBJ2-1, with D possibly TRBD1 on 6 matching bases. The CDR3 runs to 14 residues. In germline, CDR1 is MNHEY, CDR2 SVGEGT. Trimming took off 5 bases at V and 9 bases at J, with 17 bases between the two ends.

This clonotype has ten or more counts. The chain recombines TRBV6-5 with TRBJ2-5; D remains unclear. The CDR3 runs to 16 residues. Between the trimmed V and J ends, which lost 2 bases and 5 bases, there was a span of 18 bases. Germline CDR1 reads MNHEY; CDR2 reads SVGAGI. CDR3 residues: CASSYRSTTWLETQYF. CDR3 in DNA: TGTGCCAGCAGTTACAGGTCTACTACGTGGTTGGAGACCCAGTACTTC.

There are a few counts of this clonotype. V is TRBV15 and J is TRBJ2-3; D is uncertain. Looked up from germline, CDR1 is LNHNV and CDR2 is YYDKDF (reference sequence). The CDR3 extends over 14 amino acids. The V gene lost 1 base and the J gene lost 6 bases, with 11 bases spanning the gap. The chain's CDR3 is CATSRGVASDTQYF. CDR3 coding DNA: TGTGCCACCAGCAGAGGTGTGGCCTCTGATACGCAGTATTTT.

This clonotype was recorded at least ten times. The J gene is TRBJ1-1, the V gene TRBV5-1, with D uncertain. CDR1 is SGHRS and CDR2 is YFSETQ in the germline V gene. The V end was cut by 7 bases, the J end by 0 bases, with 13 bases between. CDR3 length: 14 amino acids. CDR3 bases: TGCGCCAGCGGGGAGGACGGAATGAACACTGAAGCTTTCTTT. It specifies CASGEDGMNTEAFF.

The chain combines TRBV7-9 with TRBJ2-7, with TRBD2 matching 13 bases. Losses at the gene ends were 4 bases for V and 9 bases for J; bases not matched to a gene: 6. Germline V gene lookup returns CDR1 SEHNR and CDR2 FQNEAQ (reference sequence). There are 14 residues in the CDR3. The CDR3 nucleotides are TGTGCCAGCAGCTACCGGGGACTAGCGGGGTGGCAGTACTTC. Translated: CASSYRGLAGWQYF. Supplemented by reference TRBV7-9 and TRBJ2-7, the full variable domain reads DTGVSQNPRHKITKRGQNVTFRCDPISEHNRLYWYRQTLGQGPEFLTYFQNEAQLEKSRLLSDRFSAERPKGSFSTLEIQRTEQGDSAMYLCASSYRGLAGWQYFGPGTRLTVT.

This clonotype was counted at least ten times. This sequence joins TRBV7-2 and TRBJ2-2; D not resolved. With 5 bases removed from V and 7 bases from J, the gap between germline ends came to 14 bases. CDR3 size: 14 residues. Germline-derived CDR1 and CDR2 are SGHTA and FQGNSA. The DNA of the CDR3 is TGTGCCAGCAGCCCTGCTCGGTTCAGCGGGGAGCTGTTTTTT. Amino acid sequence: CASSPARFSGELFF.

This clonotype appeared a few times. The chain combines TRBV7-9 with TRBJ1-3; D is perhaps TRBD1 (5 bases). Germline V CDR1 and CDR2: SEHNR, FQNEAQ (reference sequence). V lost 5 bases, J lost 3 bases, and 14 bases lay in between. This CDR3 is built from 15 residues. The CDR3 loop reads CASSLSRGGGNTIYF. The DNA for the CDR3 is TGTGCCAGCAGCCTCAGTCGTGGGGGTGGAAACACCATATATTTT.

This clonotype was detected many times. J is TRBJ2-7 and V is TRBV5-1; 12 nucleotides line up with TRBD2. This CDR3 spans 16 amino acids. In germline, CDR1 is SGHRS, CDR2 YFSETQ. J gave up 6 bases and V 0 bases, and 7 bases lay outside the gene matches. CDR3 coding DNA: TGCGCCAGCAGCTTGGTGCCTAGCGGGAGGGTGAGCGAGCAGTACTTC. Translation: CASSLVPSGRVSEQYF.

Only a few counts were recorded for this clonotype. V and J are TRBV7-2 and TRBJ1-1, with 7 bases matching TRBD1. V was clipped by 6 bases and J by 5 bases; unmatched bases: 9. This CDR3 has 14 residues. CDR1 and CDR2 (germline): SGHTA, FQGNSA. In nucleotides, the CDR3 is TGTGCCAGCAGTAAAACAGGGGTCGGGACTGAAGCTTTCTTT. Amino acid sequence: CASSKTGVGTEAFF. Supplemented by reference TRBV7-2 and TRBJ1-1, the full variable domain reads GAGVSQSPSNKVTEKGKDVELRCDPISGHTALYWYRQSLGQGLEFLIYFQGNSAPDKSGLPSDRFSAERTGGSVSTLTIQRTQQEDSAVYLCASSKTGVGTEAFFGQGTRLTVV.

The genes are TRBV2 and TRBJ2-7, with D hard to call. There are 12 residues in the CDR3. The V gene lost 2 bases and the J gene lost 5 bases, with 7 bases spanning the gap. The V gene's germline CDR1 is SNHLY and CDR2 FYNNEI. CDR3 sequence: CASSETRNEQYF. In DNA, the CDR3 is TGTGCCAGCAGTGAAACCAGGAACGAGCAGTACTTC.

This clonotype was recorded a few times. The gene calls are TRBV7-3 and TRBJ2-7, with 9 positions matching TRBD2. Germline trimming cut 5 bases from V and 7 bases from J; bases unmatched to any gene: 9. Germline V gene data show CDR1 as SGHTA and CDR2 as FQGTGA. The CDR3 totals 14 residues. CDR3 in DNA: TGTGCCAGCAGCCCACTGGCCCTAGCGGGGGAGCAGTACTTC. It is translated as CASSPLALAGEQYF.

There are many counts of this clonotype. The V and J genes are TRBV28 and TRBJ2-3, with D uncertain. Germline CDR1 reads MDHEN; CDR2 reads SYDVKM. This CDR3 spans 11 amino acids. The ends were cut back, 4 bases at V and 9 bases at J, with 8 bases in the middle. CDR3 sequence (DNA): TGTGCCAGCAGTTCAGACGAAACGCAGTATTTT. This translates into CASSSDETQYF.